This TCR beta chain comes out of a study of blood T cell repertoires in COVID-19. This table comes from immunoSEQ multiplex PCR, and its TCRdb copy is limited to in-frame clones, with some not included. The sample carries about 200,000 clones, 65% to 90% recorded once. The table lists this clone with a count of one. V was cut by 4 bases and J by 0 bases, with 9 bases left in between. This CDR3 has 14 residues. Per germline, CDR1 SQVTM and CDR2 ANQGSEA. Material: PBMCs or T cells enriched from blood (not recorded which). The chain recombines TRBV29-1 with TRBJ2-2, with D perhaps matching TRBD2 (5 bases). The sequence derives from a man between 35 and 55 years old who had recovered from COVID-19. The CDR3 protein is CSVVELANTGELFF. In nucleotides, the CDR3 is TGCAGCGTTGTGGAACTAGCGAACACCGGGGAGCTGTTTTTT.